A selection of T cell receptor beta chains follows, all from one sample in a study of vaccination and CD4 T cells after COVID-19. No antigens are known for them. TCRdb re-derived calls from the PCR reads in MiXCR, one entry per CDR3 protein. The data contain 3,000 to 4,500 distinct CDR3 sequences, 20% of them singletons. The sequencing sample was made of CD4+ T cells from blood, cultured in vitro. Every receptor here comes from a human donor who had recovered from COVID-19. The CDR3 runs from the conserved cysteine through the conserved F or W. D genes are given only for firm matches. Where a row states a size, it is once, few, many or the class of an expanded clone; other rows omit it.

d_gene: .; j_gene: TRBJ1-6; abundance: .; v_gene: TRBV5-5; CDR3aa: CASSWPGPESYSPLHF; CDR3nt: TGTGCCAGCAGCTGGCCTGGACCCGAATCGTATTCACCCCTCCACTTT
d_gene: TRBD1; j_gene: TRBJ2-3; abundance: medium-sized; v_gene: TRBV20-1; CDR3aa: CSAPTGSDTQYF; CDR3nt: TGCAGTGCCCCGACAGGGTCAGATACGCAGTATTTT
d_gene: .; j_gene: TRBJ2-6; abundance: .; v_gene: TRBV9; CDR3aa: CASSGRTVSGSGANVLTF; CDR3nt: TGTGCCAGCAGCGGCCGGACAGTGAGTGGGAGTGGGGCCAACGTCCTGACTTTC
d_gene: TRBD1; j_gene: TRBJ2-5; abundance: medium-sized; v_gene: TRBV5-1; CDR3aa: CASSLPTGNGQETQYF; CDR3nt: TGCGCCAGCAGCCTCCCGACAGGGAATGGACAAGAGACCCAGTACTTC
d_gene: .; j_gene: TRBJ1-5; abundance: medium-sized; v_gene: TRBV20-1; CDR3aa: CSATQRAVYSNQPQHF; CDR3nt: TGCAGTGCCACCCAACGGGCAGTTTATAGCAATCAGCCCCAGCATTTT
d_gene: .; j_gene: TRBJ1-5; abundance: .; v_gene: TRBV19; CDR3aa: CASSFRRRPLNSSRRGNQPQHF; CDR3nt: TGTGCCAGTAGTTTCCGGAGACGGCCCTTAAACTCCTCCCGTAGGGGCAATCAGCCCCAGCATTTT
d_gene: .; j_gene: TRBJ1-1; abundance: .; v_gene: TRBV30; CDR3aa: CAWSRQGGAEAFF; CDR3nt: TGTGCCTGGAGTAGGCAGGGAGGGGCTGAAGCTTTCTTT
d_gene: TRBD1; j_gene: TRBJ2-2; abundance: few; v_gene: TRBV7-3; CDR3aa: CASSLSPPDRVGGELFF; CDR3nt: TGTGCCAGCAGCCTCTCGCCCCCGGACAGGGTTGGCGGGGAGCTGTTTTTT
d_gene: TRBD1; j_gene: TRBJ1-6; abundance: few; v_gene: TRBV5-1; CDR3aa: CASSSGTGATNNSPLHF; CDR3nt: TGCGCCAGCAGCTCAGGGACAGGGGCAACGAATAATTCACCCCTCCACTTT
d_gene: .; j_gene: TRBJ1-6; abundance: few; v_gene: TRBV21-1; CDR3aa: CASSISPFIYNSPLHF; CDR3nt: TGTGCCAGCAGCATATCCCCTTTTATCTATAATTCACCCCTCCACTTT
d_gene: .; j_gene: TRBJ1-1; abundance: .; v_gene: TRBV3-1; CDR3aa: CASSRTWGTEAFF; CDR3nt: TGTGCCAGCAGCCGCACATGGGGCACTGAAGCTTTCTTT
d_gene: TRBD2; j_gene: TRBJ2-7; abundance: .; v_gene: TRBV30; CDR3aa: CAWSRTRLAASYEQYF; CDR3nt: TGTGCCTGGAGTAGAACCCGACTAGCGGCCTCCTACGAGCAGTACTTC
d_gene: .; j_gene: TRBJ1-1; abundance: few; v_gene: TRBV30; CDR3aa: CAWTVGPNTEAFF; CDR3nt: TGTGCCTGGACCGTGGGTCCAAACACTGAAGCTTTCTTT
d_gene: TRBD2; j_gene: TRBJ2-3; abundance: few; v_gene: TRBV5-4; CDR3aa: CASRPWASGPPGTDTQYF; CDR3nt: TGTGCCAGCAGACCGTGGGCTAGCGGGCCTCCGGGTACAGATACGCAGTATTTT
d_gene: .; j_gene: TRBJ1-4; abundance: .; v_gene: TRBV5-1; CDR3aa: CASSLASGQGYEKLFF; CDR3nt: TGCGCCAGCAGCTTGGCTTCGGGGCAGGGATATGAAAAACTGTTTTTT
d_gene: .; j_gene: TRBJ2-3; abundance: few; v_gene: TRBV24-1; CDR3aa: CATSDPGTTDTQYF; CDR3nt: TGTGCCACCAGTGACCCCGGAACCACAGATACGCAGTATTTT
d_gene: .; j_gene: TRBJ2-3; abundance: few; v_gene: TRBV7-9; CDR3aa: CASSLKGRDTDTQYF; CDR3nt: TGTGCCAGCAGCTTAAAGGGGAGAGACACAGATACGCAGTATTTT
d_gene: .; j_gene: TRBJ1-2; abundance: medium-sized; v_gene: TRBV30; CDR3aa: CAWSVAESTYGYTF; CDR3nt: TGTGCCTGGAGCGTGGCAGAATCAACCTATGGCTACACCTTC
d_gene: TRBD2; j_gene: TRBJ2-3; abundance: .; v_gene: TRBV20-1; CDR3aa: CSATEPAGGYTDTQYF; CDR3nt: TGCAGTGCTACAGAACCGGCGGGGGGGTACACAGATACGCAGTATTTT
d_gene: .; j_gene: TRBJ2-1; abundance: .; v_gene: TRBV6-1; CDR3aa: CASSPSTGSSYNEQFF; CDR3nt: TGTGCCAGCAGCCCCTCTACGGGGAGCTCCTACAATGAGCAGTTCTTC
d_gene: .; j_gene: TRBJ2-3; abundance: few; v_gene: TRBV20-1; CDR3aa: CSATREGRTDTQYF; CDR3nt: TGCAGTGCAACCCGCGAGGGCCGCACAGATACGCAGTATTTT
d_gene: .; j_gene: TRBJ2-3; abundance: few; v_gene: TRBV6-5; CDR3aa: CASSSSTDTQYF; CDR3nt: TGTGCCAGCAGTTCATCCACAGATACGCAGTATTTT